Presented here are 20 T cell receptor beta chains from one specimen sequenced in a study of T cell repertoires in cytomegalovirus infection (dated by TCRdb to about 2019). These receptors' targets are unknown. Sequencer: Illumina HiSeq 1500. Starting from the raw public reads, TCRdb applied fastp trimming at Q25, assembled clones with MiXCR and retained in-frame beta chains. Entries are consolidated by CDR3 protein sequence, retaining the most common genes and DNA. Here the sample has approximately 990,000 distinct CDR3 sequences; roughly 30% occur a single time. Clones ranked in the top ten supply 13% of the sample. In the paper's terms, the treatment or condition label means: in vitro stimulation with specific CMV peptide epitopes to enrich CMV-specific T cells. The source was cultured CD8+ T cells from PBMCs, collected from culture after CMV antigen stimulation. The source of these receptors is a human donor in good health (CMV status not recorded). Some clones in this sample may be carry-over from other donors' samples.

CDR3 DNA sequence: TGTGCCACCAGCAGAGTCCCGGATACGGAGACCCAGTACTTC. Its translation is CATSRVPDTETQYF. This sequence joins TRBV15 and TRBJ2-5, with D hard to call. The V gene lost 1 base and the J gene lost 5 bases, with 11 bases spanning the gap. CDR1 is LNHNV, CDR2 YYDKDF, per germline (reference sequence). This CDR3 has 14 residues.

The rearrangement uses TRBV9 and TRBJ2-7; 10 bases align to TRBD1. V was clipped by 7 bases and J by 3 bases; unmatched bases: 7. This CDR3 is built from 14 residues. CDR1 and CDR2 (germline): SGDLS, YYNGEE. DNA of the CDR3: TGTGCCAGCTCCCCGGGGGACAGGGGCTACGAGCAGTACGTC. Amino acid sequence: CASSPGDRGYEQYV.

The chain is built from TRBV10-3 and TRBJ2-1; tentatively, D is TRBD1 (6 bases). The CDR3 runs 15 residues. V shed 0 bases and J shed 7 bases, with 13 bases lying between them. CDR1 and CDR2 from the germline V gene are ENHRY and SYGVKD. CDR3 protein: CAISESYRDGNEQFF. CDR3 nucleotide sequence: TGTGCCATCAGTGAGTCCTACAGGGACGGTAATGAGCAGTTCTTC.

V and J are TRBV6-1 and TRBJ2-3; the match to TRBD1 covers 9 bases. Trimming cost V 0 bases and J 3 bases; bases outside gene matches: 4. CDR1 MNHNS and CDR2 SASEGT come from the germline V gene. CDR3 length: 16 residues. In nucleotides, the CDR3 is TGTGCCAGCAGTGAAGCCGGACAGGGGAGGACAGATACGCAGTATTTT. This sequence encodes CASSEAGQGRTDTQYF.

As DNA, the CDR3 is TGTGCCAGCAGCTCAGTGGGGACTAGCTCACCCGGGGAGCTGTTTTTT. Its translation: CASSSVGTSSPGELFF. The rearrangement links TRBV7-6 to TRBJ2-2, with 9 bases that match TRBD2. Losses at the gene ends were 4 bases for V and 6 bases for J; bases not matched to a gene: 9. The CDR3 covers 16 residues. Germline V gene data show CDR1 as SGHVS and CDR2 as FNYEAQ. The full variable domain, rest sourced from reference TRBV7-6 and TRBJ2-2, is GAGVSQSPRYKVTKRGQDVALRCDPISGHVSLYWYRQALGQGPEFLTYFNYEAQQDKSGLPNDRFSAERPEGSISTLTIQRTEQRDSAMYRCASSSVGTSSPGELFFGEGSRLTVL.

This clonotype was detected ten times or more. CDR3 loop: CASSLGLDEQYF. CDR3 nucleotides: TGTGCCAGCAGCTTGGGGCTAGACGAGCAGTACTTC. V usage is TRBV7-8 and J usage is TRBJ2-7; perhaps TRBD1 as D (5 bases). This CDR3 has 12 residues. V lost 3 bases to trimming and J lost 5 bases, with 8 bases between them. The germline CDR1 and CDR2 sequences are SGHVS and FQNEAQ.

J is TRBJ2-3 and V is TRBV9; TRBD1 matches 7 bases. Germline CDR1 reads SGDLS; CDR2 reads YYNGEE. The V segment lost 2 bases and the J segment 2 bases; nucleotides outside the gene matches: 14. The CDR3 is 18 amino acids. The CDR3 loop reads CASSVRQGIGIDTDTQYF. As DNA, the CDR3 is TGTGCCAGCAGCGTCCGACAGGGTATTGGTATCGACACAGATACGCAGTATTTT.

This clonotype appeared many times. The chain uses TRBV2 and TRBJ1-1; no firm D call. This CDR3 spans 10 amino acids. CDR1 is SNHLY, CDR2 FYNNEI, per germline. Trimming pared 4 bases from V and 5 bases from J, leaving 2 bases between. The CDR3 here is CASSGTEAFF. The CDR3 DNA sequence: TGTGCCAGCAGTGGGACTGAAGCTTTCTTT. Using reference TRBV2 and TRBJ1-1 for the parts outside the CDR3, the full variable domain is EPEVTQTPSHQVTQMGQEVILRCVPISNHLYFYWYRQILGQKVEFLVSFYNNEISEKSEIFDDQFSVERPDGSNFTLKIRSTKLEDSAMYFCASSGTEAFFGQGTRLTVV.

The chain uses TRBV12-3 or TRBV12-4 and TRBJ1-1; 10 bases fit TRBD1. J gave up 0 bases and V 10 bases, and 14 bases lay outside the gene matches. CDR3 length equals 17 residues. The CDR3 nucleotides are TGTGCCATTTCGCGGGAGGGGACAGGGGAGGTGAACACTGAAGCTTTCTTT. Translating it yields CAISREGTGEVNTEAFF.

The V call is TRBV6-6, the J call TRBJ2-7, with D possibly matching TRBD1 (5 bases). From germline, CDR1 is MNHNY and CDR2 SVGAGI (reference sequence). V dropped 10 bases and J dropped 5 bases, with 21 bases sitting between them. The CDR3 spans 14 residues. This CDR3 is CATTKSQGIDEQYV. CDR3 sequence (DNA): TGTGCCACCACTAAAAGTCAGGGCATCGACGAGCAGTACGTC.

The genes are TRBV6-1 and TRBJ2-2, with 10 bases identical to TRBD2. Germline CDR1 and CDR2: MNHNS and SASEGT. J was trimmed by 1 base and V by 5 bases; bases with no gene match: 16. The CDR3 is 20 amino acids. The CDR3 DNA reads as TGTGCCAGCAGTTATGGTAACGCGCTAGCGGGGGACCAGAACACCGGGGAGCTGTTTTTT. Translated, it gives CASSYGNALAGDQNTGELFF.

Here the CDR3 reads CASITLGATEAFF. CDR3 nucleotide sequence: TGTGCCAGCATAACGCTCGGGGCCACTGAAGCTTTCTTT. This chain joins TRBV6-5 and TRBJ1-1; maybe TRBD1 (5 bases). CDR3 length: 13 amino acids. Trimming cost V 7 bases and J 4 bases, with 13 bases left between them. Per germline, CDR1 MNHEY and CDR2 SVGAGI.

The V gene is TRBV4-1, the J gene TRBJ2-5; 9 bases fit TRBD1. The trim removed 8 bases at V and 4 bases at J, leaving 8 bases unmatched. Germline CDR1 MGHRA, CDR2 YSYEKL. This CDR3 has 14 amino acids. The CDR3 spells CASCPDRGRETQYF. Written as DNA, the CDR3 is TGCGCCAGCTGCCCGGACAGGGGTAGAGAGACCCAGTACTTC.

This clonotype was seen more than once but under ten times. This chain joins TRBV6-6 and TRBJ2-1; 9 bases map to TRBD1. Unmatched junction bases numbered 8, after V lost 5 bases and J lost 6 bases. The CDR3 runs 15 residues. The V gene's germline CDR1 is MNHNY and CDR2 SVGAGI (reference sequence). This CDR3 is CASSVRDRVINEQFF. CDR3 sequence (DNA): TGTGCCAGCAGTGTCCGGGACAGGGTGATCAATGAGCAGTTCTTC.

The chain is built from TRBV15 and TRBJ2-3; weak D call: TRBD1 (5 bases). V was shortened by 0 bases and J by 1 base, with 8 bases between the two germline ends. CDR1 LNHNV and CDR2 YYDKDF come from the germline V gene (reference sequence). This CDR3 spans 15 amino acids. The CDR3 protein is CATSREARGTDTQYF. The CDR3 bases are TGTGCCACCAGCAGAGAGGCCAGGGGCACAGATACGCAGTATTTT.

The J gene is TRBJ2-4, the V gene TRBV6-2 or TRBV6-3; D remains ambiguous. The length of the CDR3 is 11 residues. Per germline, CDR1 MNHEY and CDR2 SVGEGT. V lost 3 bases to trimming and J lost 9 bases, with 6 bases between them. CDR3 DNA sequence: TGTGCCAGCAGTTATAGTGGCATTCAGTACTTC. This sequence encodes CASSYSGIQYF.

This rearrangement joins TRBV24-1 to TRBJ2-3; 8 nucleotides align to TRBD2. CDR3 length equals 18 residues. In germline, CDR1 is KGHDR, CDR2 SFDVKD. Trimming cost V 3 bases and J 0 bases; bases outside gene matches: 10. The CDR3 region has the DNA TGTGCCACCAGTGATCCCTTAACTAGCGGCTCTAGCACAGATACGCAGTATTTT. Its protein is CATSDPLTSGSSTDTQYF.

The genes are TRBV7-9 and TRBJ2-1, with TRBD2 matching 9 bases. Germline lookup yields CDR1 SEHNR and CDR2 FQNEAQ (reference sequence). V was pared by 4 bases and J by 8 bases, with 12 bases of the junction left unmatched. The CDR3 sequence is 16 residues long. DNA for the CDR3: TGTGCCAGCAGCTCGGGACCGGGACTAGCACTGTATGAGCAGTTCTTC. Protein sequence: CASSSGPGLALYEQFF.

CDR3 DNA: TGTGCCAGCAGTCCCGGTGAACTAAGAAATGAAAAACTGTTTTTT. This translates into CASSPGELRNEKLFF. The rearrangement joins TRBV7-2 to TRBJ1-4; D unresolved. Germline V gene sequence: CDR1 SGHTA, CDR2 FQGNSA. This CDR3 region has 15 residues. The V end lost 6 bases, the J end lost 5 bases, and 16 bases lay between the germline ends.

This chain links TRBV4-2 with TRBJ2-5; 8 bases match TRBD2. Looked up from germline, CDR1 is LGHNA and CDR2 is YNFKEQ. The CDR3 runs to 18 residues. V lost 0 bases, J lost 2 bases, and 11 bases stayed unmatched. Here the CDR3 reads CASSQDLFGGAPQETQYF. The DNA of the CDR3 is TGTGCCAGCAGCCAAGATCTATTCGGGGGGGCCCCACAAGAGACCCAGTACTTC.